The 10 T cell receptor beta chains presented below share a single source sample, sequenced in a study of blood T cells in healthy people across ages. A J-beta primer mix and a sample-barcoded 5' primer were used in a second PCR of roughly 7 to 12 cycles. From the 5' RACE reads, TCRdb called clonotypes with MiXCR, one entry per CDR3 protein. Here the sample spans a few hundred thousand distinct CDR3 sequences, 52% being singletons. Sequencing was carried out using blood. These receptors were collected from a man aged 55 to 70 in good health.

This chain uses TRBV27 with TRBJ1-2, with D uncertain. Trimming pared 10 bases from V and 8 bases from J, leaving 20 bases between. The V gene's germline CDR1 is MNHEY and CDR2 SMNVEV (reference sequence). The CDR3 extends over 13 amino acids. CDR3: CATSPTGSRGYTF. The CDR3 DNA reads TGTGCCACCTCCCCGACCGGGAGTCGGGGCTACACCTTC.

This clonotype was seen at least ten times. The chain combines TRBV6-2 or TRBV6-3 with TRBJ2-5; D unresolved. This CDR3 is built from 15 residues. Trimming stripped 0 bases from V and 4 bases from J, with 12 bases between. The germline CDR1 and CDR2 sequences are MNHEY and SVGEGT. The CDR3 DNA follows: TGTGCCAGCAGTTACTCGACGTCGGTCCGAGAGACCCAGTACTTC. It is translated as CASSYSTSVRETQYF.

V usage is TRBV5-1 and J usage is TRBJ1-5, with D perhaps matching TRBD1 (5 bases). Germline CDR1 is SGHRS and CDR2 is YFSETQ. Trimming stripped 0 bases from V and 3 bases from J, with 7 bases between. This CDR3 region has 14 residues. The CDR3 region is CASSLGDYNQPQHF. The CDR3 coding sequence is TGCGCCAGCAGCTTGGGGGACTACAATCAGCCCCAGCATTTT. The entire variable domain, with the rest obtained from reference TRBV5-1 and TRBJ1-5, is as follows: KAGVTQTPRYLIKTRGQQVTLSCSPISGHRSVSWYQQTPGQGLQFLFEYFSETQRNKGNFPGRFSGRQFSNSRSEMNVSTLELGDSALYLCASSLGDYNQPQHFGDGTRLSIL.

The chain recombines TRBV6-1 with TRBJ1-5, with a tentative D call TRBD1 (6 bases). The ends were cut back, 3 bases at V and 6 bases at J, with 9 bases in the middle. Germline values: CDR1 MNHNS, CDR2 SASEGT. The CDR3 is made up of 13 amino acids. Here the CDR3 DNA reads TGTGCCAGCAGTGAGGGGGGCGTTCAGCCCCAGCATTTT. This translates into CASSEGGVQPQHF.

The chain has TRBV7-2 and TRBJ2-4; D unclear. V was trimmed by 1 base and J by 6 bases, leaving 13 bases between them. Germline V CDR1 and CDR2: SGHTA, FQGNSA. The CDR3 covers 15 residues. The CDR3 spells CASSLEMGPRNIQYF. CDR3 nucleotides: TGTGCCAGCAGCTTAGAAATGGGTCCAAGAAACATTCAGTACTTC.

V usage is TRBV7-2 and J usage is TRBJ2-1, with TRBD2 identical over 8 bases. This CDR3 has 14 residues. Germline V gene lookup returns CDR1 SGHTA and CDR2 FQGNSA. V gave up 1 base and J gave up 9 bases; unmatched junction bases: 5. CDR3 region: CASSLVSGGSEQFF. As DNA, the CDR3 is TGTGCCAGCAGCTTAGTATCGGGGGGGAGTGAGCAGTTCTTC. Using reference TRBV7-2 and TRBJ2-1 for the parts outside the CDR3, the full variable domain is GAGVSQSPSNKVTEKGKDVELRCDPISGHTALYWYRQSLGQGLEFLIYFQGNSAPDKSGLPSDRFSAERTGGSVSTLTIQRTQQEDSAVYLCASSLVSGGSEQFFGPGTRLTVL.

With respect to this clonotype: This may arise from a read error, as a much more abundant clone is one base away. DNA for the CDR3: TGTGCCAGCGACGGAGGACAGGGGGCCTACAATGAGCAGTTCTTC. Protein sequence: CASDGGQGAYNEQFF. The chain combines TRBV6-6 with TRBJ2-1, with 10 bases fitting TRBD1. The J segment lost 2 bases and the V segment lost 8 bases, leaving 6 bases of the junction unmatched. This CDR3 is built from 15 residues. Looked up from germline, CDR1 is MNHNY and CDR2 is SVGAGI (reference sequence).

This clonotype came up a few times. The rearrangement joins TRBV24-1 to TRBJ2-1, with 9 bases matching TRBD2. Germline V gives CDR1 KGHDR, CDR2 SFDVKD. Unmatched junction bases numbered 3, after V lost 5 bases and J lost 5 bases. CDR3 size: 14 residues. The CDR3 region is CATSVAGANNEQFF. The CDR3 DNA is TGTGCCACCAGTGTAGCGGGGGCGAACAATGAGCAGTTCTTC.

This chain connects TRBV7-9 to TRBJ1-4, with D possibly being TRBD1 (5 bases). V lost 8 bases, J lost 8 bases, and 18 bases lay in between. The CDR3 extends over 14 amino acids. Germline CDR1 reads SEHNR; CDR2 reads FQNEAQ (reference sequence). The CDR3 sequence is CASGPGLSGEKLFF. Written as DNA, the CDR3 is TGTGCCAGCGGACCAGGGTTGTCAGGGGAAAAACTGTTTTTT. Variable domain in full (rest from reference TRBV7-9 and TRBJ1-4): DTGVSQNPRHKITKRGQNVTFRCDPISEHNRLYWYRQTLGQGPEFLTYFQNEAQLEKSRLLSDRFSAERPKGSFSTLEIQRTEQGDSAMYLCASGPGLSGEKLFFGSGTQLSVL.

This clonotype was picked up many times. The chain employs TRBV29-1 and TRBJ2-1; TRBD2 matches at 13 bases. Germline V gene data show CDR1 as SQVTM and CDR2 as ANQGSEA. This CDR3 is built from 16 residues. J lost 7 bases, V lost 1 base, and 7 bases had no gene match. The CDR3: CSVEGLRTSGSNEQFF. In DNA form, the CDR3 reads TGCAGCGTTGAAGGATTGAGGACTAGCGGGAGTAATGAGCAGTTCTTC.